This is a list of T cell receptor beta chains from one sample in a study of graft-versus-host responses after intestinal transplantation. Assay used: immunoSEQ multiplex PCR; TCRdb lists only in-frame clones, some missing. The table records about 9,600 clones, approximately 86% of them present only once. The sequenced sample was ileum tissue, obtained around 24 months after intestinal transplantation. The receptors were sampled from a human patient who received an intestinal transplant, so some T cells may come from the graft donor. Both conserved end residues are part of each CDR3. Each record gives: clone size, V gene, J gene, D gene, CDR3 DNA, CDR3 protein. A D gene is named only where the DNA matches it firmly. Size is stated for part of the rows, as once, few or many counts, or as a class when the clone is expanded.

NA	TRBV5-1	TRBJ2-7	TRBD2	TGCGCCAGCAGCTTGGCTCCTAGCGGGAGTAGGTACGAGCAGTACTTC	CASSLAPSGSRYEQYF
NA	TRBV7-9	TRBJ1-2	TRBD1	TGTGCCAGCAGCCGGCCGGGACAGGGGGCGCCTGGCTACACCTTC	CASSRPGQGAPGYTF
NA	TRBV7-9	TRBJ1-4	NA	TGTGCCAGCAGCTTAGGGGTTAGTAATGAAAAACTGTTTTTT	CASSLGVSNEKLFF
NA	TRBV7-3	TRBJ2-1	TRBD1	TGTGCCAGCAGCCAGGGACAGGGTACCTACAATGAGCAGTTCTTC	CASSQGQGTYNEQFF
NA	TRBV12-5	TRBJ2-1	NA	TGTGCTAGTGGTTTGTCAGGGCTGGATGAGCAGTTCTTC	CASGLSGLDEQFF
NA	TRBV19	TRBJ2-7	NA	TGTGCCAGTAGTCCACTGGGGGGGACAGGAGCCTACGAGCAGTACTTC	CASSPLGGTGAYEQYF
NA	TRBV29-1	TRBJ2-3	NA	TGCAGCGCATTGGGGACTCCGGGACAGAGCACAGATACGCAGTATTTT	CSALGTPGQSTDTQYF
NA	TRBV4-2	TRBJ2-1	NA	TGTGCCAGCAGCCAAGCCAAATGGGGCCCTGACAGCCCGCTCTGGGCCTACAATGAGCAGTTCTTC	CASSQAKWGPDSPLWAYNEQFF
NA	TRBV10-3	TRBJ2-7	NA	TGTGCCATCAGTGCCTCGAGATACGAGCAGTACTTC	CAISASRYEQYF
NA	TRBV6-5	TRBJ1-3	NA	TGTGCCAGCAGTTACTCGAATCAGGGGTGGGGAAACACCATATATTTT	CASSYSNQGWGNTIYF
NA	TRBV14	TRBJ1-2	NA	TGTGCCAGCAGCCAAAGTGTATACTATGGCTACACCTTC	CASSQSVYYGYTF
NA	TRBV11-3	TRBJ2-1	TRBD2	TGTGCCAGCAGCTTAGAAGCGGGGGGCAATGAGCAGTTCTTC	CASSLEAGGNEQFF
NA	TRBV11-2	TRBJ1-1	NA	TGTGCCAGCAGCTCCCGGGCGGGGACTGAAGCTTTCTTT	CASSSRAGTEAFF
NA	TRBV11-2	TRBJ2-3	NA	TGTGCCAGCAGCTTAGATCGGCTAGCGCGAGATACGCAGTATTTT	CASSLDRLARDTQYF
NA	TRBV6-9	TRBJ1-2	TRBD1	TGTGCCAGCAGAACCACAGGGGGCGTTCTTGATGGCTACACCTTC	CASRTTGGVLDGYTF
NA	TRBV5-1	TRBJ2-3	TRBD2	TGCGCCAGCCGGGGGCTAGCGGGAGCAAGGGATACGCAGTATTTT	CASRGLAGARDTQYF
NA	TRBV11-2	TRBJ1-1	NA	TGTGCCAGCAGCATCCCGGGTCGGGGCGGGAACACTGAAGCTTTCTTT	CASSIPGRGGNTEAFF
NA	TRBV10-2	TRBJ2-1	NA	TGCGCCAGCAGACGGGGGAACAATGAGCAGTTCTTC	CASRRGNNEQFF
NA	TRBV15	TRBJ1-1	NA	TGTGCCACCAGCAGACGCCTAGGAAGGGGAGGTAGGGCGAACACTGAAGCTTTCTTT	CATSRRLGRGGRANTEAFF
NA	TRBV27	TRBJ2-1	TRBD1	TGTGCCAGCAGTCCACTTACGACAGGGGTCCCCCATTACAATGAGCAGTTCTTC	CASSPLTTGVPHYNEQFF
NA	TRBV6-6	TRBJ2-7	TRBD1	TGTGCCAGCGGGGACAGTCTCTCCTACGAGCAGTACTTC	CASGDSLSYEQYF
few	TRBV12-5	TRBJ2-3	NA	TGTGCTAGTGGTTTGTGGGGGGGCACAGATACGCAGTATTTT	CASGLWGGTDTQYF
NA	TRBV11-2	TRBJ2-7	TRBD1	TGTGCCAGCAGCTCCACCTCGGGACAGGGTCTGGAGCAGTACTTC	CASSSTSGQGLEQYF
NA	TRBV5-4	TRBJ2-1	NA	TGTGCCAGCAGCTTCCCAGGTGGGAGAACGTCCAATGAGCAGTTCTTC	CASSFPGGRTSNEQFF
NA	TRBV6-5	TRBJ2-3	TRBD1	TGTGCCAGCAGTTACAGACAGGGTCGTACAGATACGCAGTATTTT	CASSYRQGRTDTQYF
NA	TRBV5-4	TRBJ2-7	TRBD2	TGTGCCAGCAAACCTGGGGGACTATCCTACGAGCAGTACTTC	CASKPGGLSYEQYF
NA	TRBV6-8	TRBJ2-1	TRBD2	TGTGCCAACAGCTCCCCCGGGACTAGCGATCACAATGAGCAGTTCTTC	CANSSPGTSDHNEQFF
NA	TRBV7-9	TRBJ2-4	TRBD2	TGTGCCAGCAGCTCACCTACTAGCGCAAACATTCAGTACTTC	CASSSPTSANIQYF
NA	TRBV12-5	TRBJ1-6	TRBD1	TGTGCTAGTGGTTCAGCTCCCGCGGGACAGGGACATAATTCACCCCTCCACTTT	CASGSAPAGQGHNSPLHF
NA	TRBV6-5	TRBJ2-1	NA	TGTGCCAGCAGCCCGGACAGATCCTACAATGAGCAGTTCTTC	CASSPDRSYNEQFF
NA	TRBV5-6	TRBJ1-4	NA	TGTGCCAGCAGCCCTGGGTGGGCTAATGAAAAACTGTTTTTT	CASSPGWANEKLFF
NA	TRBV29-1	TRBJ2-7	NA	TGCAGCGTTGGGGCGAGCTCCTACGAGCAGTACTTC	CSVGASSYEQYF
NA	TRBV19	TRBJ1-5	NA	TGTGCCAGTAGTGTGGGGGGGAGGGACGATCAGCCCCAGCATTTT	CASSVGGRDDQPQHF
NA	TRBV29-1	TRBJ1-1	NA	TGCAGCGGTAAAGGACGGATGAACACTGAAGCTTTCTTT	CSGKGRMNTEAFF
once	TRBV7-9	TRBJ2-5	NA	TGTGCCGGCAGCTTAGGTGCCCTAGAGACCCAGTACTTC	CAGSLGALETQYF
once	TRBV7-6	TRBJ2-7	TRBD2	TGTGCCAGCAGCTTAGAACCCCCAACTAGCGATCCCTACGAGCAGTACTTC	CASSLEPPTSDPYEQYF
NA	TRBV5-1	TRBJ1-1	NA	TGCGCCAGCAGCTTGGAGGGGGAGACTGAAGCTTTCTTT	CASSLEGETEAFF
NA	TRBV2	TRBJ1-5	NA	TGTGCCAGCAGTGAAGCGCAGGGAGGTTACAATCAGCCCCAGCATTTT	CASSEAQGGYNQPQHF
NA	TRBV4-1	TRBJ1-4	NA	TGCGCCAGCAGCCATAAACCTTACGACAGGTTGTCTAATGAAAAACTGTTTTTT	CASSHKPYDRLSNEKLFF
NA	TRBV4-1	TRBJ2-7	NA	TGCGCCAGCAGCCAAGATGGGGTTACTAGATACTACGAGCAGTACTTC	CASSQDGVTRYYEQYF
once	TRBV6-6	TRBJ1-2	NA	TGTGCCAGTTACGTCCGGGGAACCTATGGCTACACCTTC	CASYVRGTYGYTF
NA	TRBV13	TRBJ2-7	NA	TGTGCCAGCAGCTTACGGTCAGGCTCCTACGAGCAGTACTTC	CASSLRSGSYEQYF
few	TRBV5-1	TRBJ1-1	NA	TGCGCCAGCAGCTTGGGAGGGGGAGGGAACACTGAAGCTTTCTTT	CASSLGGGGNTEAFF
NA	TRBV29-1	TRBJ2-7	NA	TGCAGCGTTGGAGTCGGCAGGGTGACCTACGAGCAGTACTTC	CSVGVGRVTYEQYF
NA	TRBV11-2	TRBJ1-5	NA	TGTGCCAGCAGCCAAACGGTTGGGGGCGGTCAGCCCCAGCATTTT	CASSQTVGGGQPQHF
NA	TRBV7-2	TRBJ2-1	NA	TGTGCCAGCAGCTTATATGGTTCAATCCATGAGCAGTTCTTC	CASSLYGSIHEQFF
NA	TRBV6-1	TRBJ1-6	NA	TGTGCCAGCAGTCCGACAGGCCCTTATAATTCACCCCTCCACTTT	CASSPTGPYNSPLHF
NA	TRBV5-1	TRBJ2-1	NA	TGCGCCAGCAGCTCTGGTTACAATGAGCAGTTCTTC	CASSSGYNEQFF
NA	TRBV5-4	TRBJ2-7	NA	TGTGCCAGCAGCTTGGGGCAGGGGCCTGAGTACTTC	CASSLGQGPEYF
NA	TRBV18	TRBJ1-6	NA	TGTGCCAGCTCACCACCGGCGCTGGGGAGCTCCTATAATTCACCCCTCCACTTT	CASSPPALGSSYNSPLHF
NA	TRBV5-4	TRBJ1-2	TRBD1	TGTGCCAGCAGCTTGGCCATGGGACAGGGGGCGAATAACTATGGCTACACCTTC	CASSLAMGQGANNYGYTF
once	TRBV14	TRBJ2-1	TRBD2	TGTGCCAGCAGCCCCCGAATGTGGGTGGCCGCGGGAGCCCTCAATGAGCAGTTCTTC	CASSPRMWVAAGALNEQFF
NA	TRBV2	TRBJ1-5	NA	TGTGCCAGCAGTCGGGACACAGTTAATCAGCCCCAGCATTTT	CASSRDTVNQPQHF
few	TRBV9	TRBJ1-1	NA	TGTGCCAGCAGCACCCAACCCGGGAAGGGTGAAGCTTTCTTT	CASSTQPGKGEAFF
NA	TRBV4-2	TRBJ2-7	NA	TGTGCCAGCAGCCAAGATCTGGGCGGTTCAACCTACGAGCAGTACTTC	CASSQDLGGSTYEQYF